This TCR beta chain derives from a study of blood T cell repertoires in COVID-19. Study-wide context: PBMCs, B-cell-depleted T cells, or T cells were the source of the cDNA or gDNA that made up the material.

Data came from immunoSEQ multiplex PCR; TCRdb stores just in-frame clones and leaves some out. Of approximately 440,000 clones in the sample, 90% are singletons; the top ten hold under 0.7%. Recruits, aged roughly 18 to 95 years, lived in 20 to 30 US areas. Allocation to cohorts depended on clinical history reported by the participants. The CDR3 is 16 amino acids. In germline, CDR1 is MGHRA, CDR2 YSYEKL. The J segment lost 5 bases and the V segment lost 0 bases, leaving 5 bases of the junction unmatched. This chain joins TRBV4-1 and TRBJ2-7; TRBD2 matches 12 bases. This receptor was identified in a man younger than 30 who had recovered from COVID-19. The sample comprised PBMCs or T cells enriched from blood (not recorded which). The CDR3 loop is CASSQEPSGGGHEQYF. The CDR3 DNA sequence: TGCGCCAGCAGCCAAGAGCCTAGCGGGGGGGGCCACGAGCAGTACTTC.